Each of the 12 T cell receptor beta chains below was sequenced from the same sample in a study of human T cells and chemical hapten exposure. Via MiXCR, TCRdb re-called the RACE reads, giving one row per CDR3 protein. Of about 54,000 distinct CDR3 sequences listed, less than 10% are singletons. Stated time point: patch test 2, 6 weeks after DPC sensitization. Specified treatment: therapeutic diphenylcyclopropenone sensitization with weekly scalp DPC. Sequences were derived from whole blood, sampled in connection with sensitization to the hapten diphenylcyclopropenone (DPC). Receptors were obtained from a woman in her forties or fifties with alopecia areata. Some clones in this sample may be carry-over from other donors' samples.

This clonotype turned up a few times. The V gene is TRBV18, the J gene TRBJ2-5; D gene unclear. The germline gives CDR1 KGHSH, CDR2 LQKENI. This CDR3 spans 16 amino acids. V shed 3 bases and J shed 3 bases, with 17 bases lying between them. The CDR3 protein is CASSPQIERPEETQYF. The CDR3, as DNA: TGTGCCAGCTCACCTCAAATAGAGAGGCCGGAAGAGACCCAGTACTTC.

In this sample, this clonotype turned up many times. The V gene is TRBV7-8, the J gene TRBJ1-1; unclear D gene. The CDR3 spans 16 residues. The germline V gene encodes CDR1 SGHVS and CDR2 FQNEAQ. V shed 1 base and J shed 0 bases, with 12 bases lying between them. The CDR3 sequence: CASSLVARRMNTEAFF. CDR3 nucleotides: TGTGCCAGCAGCTTAGTCGCGCGGCGGATGAACACTGAAGCTTTCTTT.

The chain recombines TRBV11-2 with TRBJ2-6, with unresolved D. V was clipped by 7 bases and J by 2 bases, with 9 bases between them. The germline CDR1 and CDR2 sequences are SGHAT and FQNNGV. The CDR3 has 14 amino acids. CDR3 protein: CASKWVAGANVLTF. The CDR3 DNA is TGTGCCAGCAAGTGGGTTGCTGGGGCCAACGTCCTGACTTTC.

This clonotype was observed many times. The V call is TRBV18, the J call TRBJ1-5, with TRBD1 matching 9 bases. Looked up from germline, CDR1 is KGHSH and CDR2 is LQKENI. The V and J ends lost 5 bases and 2 bases, in that order; junction bases with no gene match: 4. CDR3 length: 15 residues. This chain's CDR3 is CASSSGTGRNQPQHF. The DNA for the CDR3 is TGTGCCAGCTCATCCGGGACAGGGCGCAATCAGCCCCAGCATTTT. Full variable domain (rest looked up from reference TRBV18 and TRBJ1-5): NAGVMQNPRHLVRRRGQEARLRCSPMKGHSHVYWYRQLPEEGLKFMVYLQKENIIDESGMPKERFSAEFPKEGPSILRIQQVVRGDSAAYFCASSSGTGRNQPQHFGDGTRLSIL.

This clonotype was counted at least ten times. J is TRBJ1-6 and V is TRBV9, with no clear D. The CDR3 is 16 amino acids. Germline assignment: CDR1 SGDLS and CDR2 YYNGEE. The ends were cut back, 4 bases at V and 7 bases at J, with 18 bases in the middle. CDR3 DNA sequence: TGTGCCAGCAGCAAAGGGTCCGGGAGGGAAAATTCACCCCTCCACTTT. Protein sequence: CASSKGSGRENSPLHF.

This clonotype occurred many times. V gene TRBV18 combines with J gene TRBJ1-4; D is uncertain. V was pared by 1 base and J by 4 bases, with 10 bases between. CDR1 and CDR2 from the germline V gene are KGHSH and LQKENI. This CDR3 has 15 amino acids. The CDR3 DNA sequence: TGTGCCAGCTCACCACGGGAGCCCTTTAATGAAAAACTGTTTTTT. This translates into CASSPREPFNEKLFF.

At least ten counts were recorded for this clonotype. This chain joins TRBV28 and TRBJ1-4; no clear D. CDR3 length: 13 amino acids. Germline CDR1 MDHEN, CDR2 SYDVKM. The ends were cut back, 3 bases at V and 7 bases at J, with 9 bases in the middle. The CDR3 here is CASSFRQREKLFF. The CDR3 DNA is TGTGCCAGCAGTTTTCGACAACGTGAAAAACTGTTTTTT.

This clonotype was recorded at least ten times. The chain uses TRBV18 and TRBJ1-1; D gene unclear. Germline assignment: CDR1 KGHSH and CDR2 LQKENI. The CDR3 sequence is 12 residues long. The V and J ends lost 5 bases and 6 bases respectively, with 10 bases between them. The CDR3 is CASSEPGAEAFF. The CDR3 nucleotides are TGTGCCAGCTCAGAGCCGGGAGCTGAAGCTTTCTTT.

This clonotype appeared once. A much more abundant neighbour one base away suggests this may be a read error. The rearrangement uses TRBV6-5 and TRBJ1-5; 7 nucleotides match TRBD1. The CDR3 sequence is 15 residues long. Germline V lookup: CDR1 MNHEY, CDR2 SVGAGI. DNA for the CDR3: TGTGCCAGCAGTTATTCCTTAGGGGGGGGACAGCCCAAGCATTTT. Amino acid sequence: CASSYSLGGGQPKHF.

A note on this clonotype: A much larger clone sits a single nucleotide away, making a read error possible. The chain employs TRBV6-6 and TRBJ2-1; perhaps TRBD2 as D (6 bases). This CDR3 contains 13 residues. The germline V gene has CDR1 MNHNY and CDR2 SVGAGI (reference sequence). The CDR3 region has the DNA TGTGCCAGCAGTCGGGGGAATTACAATGAGCAGCTCTTC. It is translated as CASSRGNYNEQLF.

This clonotype was counted only a few times. This chain connects TRBV19 to TRBJ2-2; perhaps D is TRBD1 or TRBD2 (5 bases each). This CDR3 has 16 amino acids. V was cut by 2 bases and J by 8 bases, with 18 bases left in between. Germline V CDR1 and CDR2: LNHDA, SQIVND (reference sequence). The DNA for the CDR3 is TGTGCCAGTAGTATAAGAGGGGCAGGTTTCGGAGGGGAGCTGTTTTTT. It is translated as CASSIRGAGFGGELFF. Variable domain in full (rest from reference TRBV19 and TRBJ2-2): DGGITQSPKYLFRKEGQNVTLSCEQNLNHDAMYWYRQDPGQGLRLIYYSQIVNDFQKGDIAEGYSVSREKKESFPLTVTSAQKNPTAFYLCASSIRGAGFGGELFFGEGSRLTVL.

This clonotype has more than one count but fewer than ten. The chain joins TRBV28 to TRBJ1-2; no reliable D call. Germline values: CDR1 MDHEN, CDR2 SYDVKM. Trimming took off 3 bases at V and 3 bases at J, with 11 bases between the two ends. CDR3 length: 14 amino acids. CDR3 amino acids: CASSLGREYYGYTF. The CDR3 DNA follows: TGTGCCAGCAGTTTGGGGAGGGAATACTATGGCTACACCTTC.